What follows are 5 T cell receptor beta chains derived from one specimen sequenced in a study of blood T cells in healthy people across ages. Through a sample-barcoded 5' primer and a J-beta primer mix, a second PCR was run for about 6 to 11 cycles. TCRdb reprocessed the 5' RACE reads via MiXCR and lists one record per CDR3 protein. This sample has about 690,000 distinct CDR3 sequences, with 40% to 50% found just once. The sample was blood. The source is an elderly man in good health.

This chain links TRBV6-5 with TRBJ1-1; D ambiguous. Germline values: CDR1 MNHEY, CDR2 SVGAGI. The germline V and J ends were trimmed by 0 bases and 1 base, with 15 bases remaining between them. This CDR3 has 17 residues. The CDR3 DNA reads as TGTGCCAGCAGTTACTCGAGGTGGGTTCGACAGAACACTGAAGCTTTCTTT. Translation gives CASSYSRWVRQNTEAFF.

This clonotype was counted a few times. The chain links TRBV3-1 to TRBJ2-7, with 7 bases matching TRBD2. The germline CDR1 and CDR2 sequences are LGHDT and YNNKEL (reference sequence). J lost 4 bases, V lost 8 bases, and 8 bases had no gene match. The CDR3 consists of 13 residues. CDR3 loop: CASYRWEGYEQYF. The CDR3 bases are TGTGCCAGCTACAGGTGGGAGGGATACGAGCAGTACTTC.

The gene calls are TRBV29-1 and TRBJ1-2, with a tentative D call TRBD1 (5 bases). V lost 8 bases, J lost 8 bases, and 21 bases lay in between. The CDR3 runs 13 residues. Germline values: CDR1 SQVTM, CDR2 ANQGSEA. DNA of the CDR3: TGCAGCCATCCCGATGGCGGGGGAAGAGGCTACACCTTC. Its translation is CSHPDGGGRGYTF.

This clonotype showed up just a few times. In DNA form, the CDR3 reads TGTGCCAGCAGCCCCGCCGGGACTAGAGGGACAGATACGCAGTATTTT. Protein product: CASSPAGTRGTDTQYF. The chain recombines TRBV7-9 with TRBJ2-3, with 8 bases lining up with TRBD2. CDR3 length equals 16 residues. The germline V gene has CDR1 SEHNR and CDR2 FQNEAQ (reference sequence). Trimming at V came to 5 bases and at J to 3 bases, leaving 10 bases not matched to a gene. Full variable domain (outside the CDR3, taken from reference TRBV7-9 and TRBJ2-3): DTGVSQNPRHKITKRGQNVTFRCDPISEHNRLYWYRQTLGQGPEFLTYFQNEAQLEKSRLLSDRFSAERPKGSFSTLEIQRTEQGDSAMYLCASSPAGTRGTDTQYFGPGTRLTVL.

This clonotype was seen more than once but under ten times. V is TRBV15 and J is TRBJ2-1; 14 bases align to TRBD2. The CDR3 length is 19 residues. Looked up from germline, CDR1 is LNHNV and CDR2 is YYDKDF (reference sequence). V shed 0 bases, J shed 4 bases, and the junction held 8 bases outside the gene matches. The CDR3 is CATSRDLLGLAGAYNEQFF. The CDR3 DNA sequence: TGTGCCACCAGCAGAGATCTTTTGGGACTAGCGGGAGCTTACAATGAGCAGTTCTTC.